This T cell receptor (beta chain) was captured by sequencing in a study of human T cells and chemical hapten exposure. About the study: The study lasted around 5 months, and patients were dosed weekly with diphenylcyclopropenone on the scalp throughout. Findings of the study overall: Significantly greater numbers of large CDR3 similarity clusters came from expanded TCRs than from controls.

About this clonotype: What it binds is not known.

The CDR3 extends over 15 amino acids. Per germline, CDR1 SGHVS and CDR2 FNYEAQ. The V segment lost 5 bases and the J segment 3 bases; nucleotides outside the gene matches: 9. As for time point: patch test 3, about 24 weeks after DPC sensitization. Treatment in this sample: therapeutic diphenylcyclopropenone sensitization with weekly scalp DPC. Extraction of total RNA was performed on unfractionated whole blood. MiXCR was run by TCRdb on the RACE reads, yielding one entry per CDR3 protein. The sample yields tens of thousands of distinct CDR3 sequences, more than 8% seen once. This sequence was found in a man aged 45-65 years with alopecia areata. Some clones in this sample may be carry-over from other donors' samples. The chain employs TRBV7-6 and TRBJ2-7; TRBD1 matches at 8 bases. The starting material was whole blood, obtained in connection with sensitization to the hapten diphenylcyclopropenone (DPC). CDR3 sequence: CASSRTGTGDYEQYF. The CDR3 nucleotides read TGTGCCAGCAGCCGGACCGGGACAGGAGACTACGAGCAGTACTTC.